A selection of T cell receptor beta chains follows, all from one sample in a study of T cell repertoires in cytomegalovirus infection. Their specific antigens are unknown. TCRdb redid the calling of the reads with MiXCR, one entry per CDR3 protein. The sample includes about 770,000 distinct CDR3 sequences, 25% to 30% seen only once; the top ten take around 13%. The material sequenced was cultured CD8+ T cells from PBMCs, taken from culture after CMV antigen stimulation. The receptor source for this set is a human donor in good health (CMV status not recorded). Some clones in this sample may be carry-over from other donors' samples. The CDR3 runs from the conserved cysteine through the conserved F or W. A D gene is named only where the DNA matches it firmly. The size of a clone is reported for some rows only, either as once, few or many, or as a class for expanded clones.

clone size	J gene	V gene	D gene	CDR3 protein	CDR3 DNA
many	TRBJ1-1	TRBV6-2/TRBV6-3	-	CASSEYTEAFF	TGTGCCAGCAGTGAATACACTGAAGCTTTCTTT
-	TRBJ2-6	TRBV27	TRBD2	CASTPTSGGFSGANVLTF	TGTGCCAGCACCCCGACTAGCGGGGGATTCTCTGGGGCCAACGTCCTGACTTTC
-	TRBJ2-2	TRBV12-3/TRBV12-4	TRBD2	CASSFLLAGGKNTGELFF	TGTGCCAGCAGTTTTTTGTTAGCGGGGGGGAAGAACACCGGGGAGCTGTTTTTT
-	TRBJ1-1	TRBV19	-	CASSIDGGQYTEAFF	TGTGCCAGTAGTATAGACGGAGGACAGTACACTGAAGCTTTCTTT
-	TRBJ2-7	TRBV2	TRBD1	CASRARTGQPYEQYF	TGTGCCAGCAGAGCGCGGACAGGCCAACCCTACGAGCAGTACTTC
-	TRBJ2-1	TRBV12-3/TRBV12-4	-	CASSRRPSNEQFF	TGTGCCAGCAGTCGTAGACCCTCCAATGAGCAGTTCTTC
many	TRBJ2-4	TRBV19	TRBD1	CASSLLVWDGQGDLAKNIQYF	TGTGCCAGTAGTCTTCTAGTCTGGGACGGACAGGGGGACCTAGCCAAAAACATTCAGTACTTC
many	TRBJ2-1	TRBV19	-	CASSIGWTNSYNEQFF	TGTGCCAGTAGTATAGGTTGGACAAACTCCTACAATGAGCAGTTCTTC
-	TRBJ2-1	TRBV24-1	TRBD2	CATSGGRDGPYNEQFF	TGTGCCACCAGTGGGGGGAGGGACGGCCCCTACAATGAGCAGTTCTTC
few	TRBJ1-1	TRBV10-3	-	CAISDGGEAFF	TGTGCCATCAGTGACGGGGGGGAAGCTTTCTTT
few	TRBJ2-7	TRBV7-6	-	CASSLFAGQIYEQYF	TGTGCCAGCAGCCTATTTGCAGGACAAATATACGAGCAGTACTTC
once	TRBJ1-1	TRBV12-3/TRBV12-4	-	CASSLVVLGVNTEAFF	TGTGCCAGCAGTTTAGTAGTCCTCGGGGTGAACACTGAAGCTTTCTTT
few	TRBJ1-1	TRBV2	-	CASSDYRGNTEAFF	TGTGCCAGCAGTGATTATAGAGGAAACACTGAAGCTTTCTTT
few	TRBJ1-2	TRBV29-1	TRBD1	CSVETGNGYTF	TGCAGCGTTGAGACAGGGAATGGCTACACCTTC
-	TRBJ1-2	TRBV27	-	CASSWGTQGYGYTF	TGTGCCAGCAGTTGGGGCACCCAGGGGTATGGCTACACCTTC
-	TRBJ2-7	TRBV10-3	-	CAISESTSYEQYF	TGTGCCATCAGTGAGTCTACTTCCTACGAGCAGTACTTC
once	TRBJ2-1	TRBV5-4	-	CASSPADGSNEQFF	TGTGCCAGCAGCCCGGCGGACGGCAGCAATGAGCAGTTCTTC
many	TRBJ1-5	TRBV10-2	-	CASSESSGEDQPQHF	TGCGCCAGCAGTGAGTCGTCAGGAGAGGATCAGCCCCAGCATTTT
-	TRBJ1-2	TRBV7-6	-	CASSLGTAGYGYTF	TGTGCCAGCAGCTTAGGGACGGCCGGCTATGGCTACACCTTC
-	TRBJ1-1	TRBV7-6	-	CASFKGNTEAFF	TGTGCCAGCTTCAAGGGGAACACTGAAGCTTTCTTT
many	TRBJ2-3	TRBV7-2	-	CASSLVPGPDTQYF	TGTGCCAGCAGCTTAGTCCCGGGGCCGGATACGCAGTATTTT
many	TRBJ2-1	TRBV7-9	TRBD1	CASSGPGQGTYNEQFF	TGTGCCAGCAGCGGACCGGGACAGGGGACCTACAATGAGCAGTTCTTC
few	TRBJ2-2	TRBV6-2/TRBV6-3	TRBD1	CASTPWTGGFVGELFF	TGTGCCAGCACTCCGTGGACAGGGGGCTTTGTCGGGGAGCTGTTTTTT
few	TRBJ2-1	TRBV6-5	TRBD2	CASRPGTNVHYEQFF	TGTGCCAGCAGACCCGGGACTAATGTACACTATGAGCAGTTCTTC
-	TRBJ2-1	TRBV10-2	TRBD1	CASSESRGLNEQFF	TGCGCCAGCAGTGAGTCTAGGGGGCTCAATGAGCAGTTCTTC
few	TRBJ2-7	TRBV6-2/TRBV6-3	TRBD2	CASSYLLADYEQYF	TGTGCCAGCAGTTACCTACTAGCGGACTACGAGCAGTACTTC
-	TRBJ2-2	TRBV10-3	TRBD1	CAISGGQGKNTGELFF	TGTGCCATCAGTGGGGGACAGGGAAAAAACACCGGGGAGCTGTTTTTT
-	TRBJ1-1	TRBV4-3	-	CASSQPGEVAFF	TGCGCCAGCAGCCAACCTGGGGAGGTAGCTTTCTTT
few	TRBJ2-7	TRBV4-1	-	CASSQERTAEQYF	TGCGCCAGCAGCCAAGAACGGACAGCCGAGCAGTACTTC
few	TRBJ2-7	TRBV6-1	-	CASSKHENYEQYF	TGTGCCAGCAGCAAACACGAAAACTACGAGCAGTACTTC
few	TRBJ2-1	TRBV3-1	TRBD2	CATRAIAGNSYNEQFF	TGTGCCACCCGGGCGATAGCGGGCAACTCCTACAATGAGCAGTTCTTC
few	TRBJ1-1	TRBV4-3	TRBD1	CASSQGTGVRTEAFF	TGCGCCAGCAGCCAAGGGACAGGGGTTAGGACTGAAGCTTTCTTT
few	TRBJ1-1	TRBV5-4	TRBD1	CASSPPGTAEAFF	TGTGCCAGCAGCCCGCCCGGGACAGCTGAAGCTTTCTTT
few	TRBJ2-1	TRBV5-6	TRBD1	CATGTGPYNEQFF	TGTGCCACCGGGACAGGGCCCTACAATGAGCAGTTCTTC
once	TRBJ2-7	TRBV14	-	CASSQVYTGYHEQYF	TGTGCCAGCAGCCAAGTTTATACCGGGTACCACGAGCAGTACTTC
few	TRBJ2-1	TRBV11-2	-	CASSLLQGINNEQFF	TGTGCCAGCAGCTTACTGCAGGGAATAAACAATGAGCAGTTCTTC
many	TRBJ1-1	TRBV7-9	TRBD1	CASSRDRGNTEAFF	TGTGCCAGCAGCCGGGACAGGGGGAACACTGAAGCTTTCTTT
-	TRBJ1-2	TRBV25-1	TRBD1	CASSNPGQGLPNYGYTF	TGTGCCAGCAGTAATCCGGGACAGGGGCTCCCTAACTATGGCTACACCTTC
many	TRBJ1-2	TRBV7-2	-	CASSLAGAGTRGYTF	TGTGCCAGCAGCTTAGCAGGGGCAGGCACTAGGGGCTACACCTTC
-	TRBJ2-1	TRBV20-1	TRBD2	CSASRVRRLAAFDEQFF	TGCAGTGCTAGTAGGGTCCGCCGACTAGCGGCTTTTGATGAGCAGTTCTTC
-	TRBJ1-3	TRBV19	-	CASSVDSSGNTIYF	TGTGCCAGTAGTGTCGACAGCTCTGGAAACACCATATATTTT
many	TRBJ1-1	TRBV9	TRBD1	CASSLWTGGNTEAFF	TGTGCCAGCAGCCTATGGACAGGGGGGAACACTGAAGCTTTCTTT
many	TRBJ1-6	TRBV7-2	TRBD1	CASKTRGQGNSPLHF	TGTGCCAGCAAAACCAGGGGACAGGGGAATTCACCCCTCCACTTT
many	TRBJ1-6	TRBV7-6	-	CASSLVSPGGHARNSPLHF	TGTGCCAGCAGCTTAGTATCACCGGGTGGCCATGCACGGAATTCACCCCTCCACTTT
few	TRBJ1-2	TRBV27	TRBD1	CASSHAGTGNGYTF	TGTGCCAGCAGTCACGCCGGGACAGGGAATGGCTACACCTTC
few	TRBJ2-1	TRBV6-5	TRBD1	CASSYTDRGYNEQFF	TGTGCCAGCAGTTACACGGACAGGGGCTACAATGAGCAGTTCTTC
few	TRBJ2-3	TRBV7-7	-	CASSLGQMGDTQYF	TGTGCTAGCAGCCTTGGACAGATGGGTGATACGCAGTATTTT
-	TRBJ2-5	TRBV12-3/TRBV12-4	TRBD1	CASSFLGGFQETQYF	TGTGCCAGCAGTTTCCTAGGGGGCTTCCAAGAGACCCAGTACTTC
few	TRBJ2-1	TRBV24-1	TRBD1	CATRDRDGNEQFF	TGTGCCACCAGGGACAGGGATGGGAATGAGCAGTTCTTC
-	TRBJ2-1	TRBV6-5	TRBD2	CASSYSGEGYNEQFF	TGTGCCAGCAGTTACTCAGGGGAGGGTTACAATGAGCAGTTCTTC
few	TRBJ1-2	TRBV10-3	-	CAISESGGGQGRAGYTF	TGTGCCATCAGTGAGTCGGGAGGAGGGCAGGGGCGCGCTGGCTACACCTTC
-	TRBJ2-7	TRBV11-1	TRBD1	CASSLEGDRDYEQYF	TGTGCCAGCAGCTTAGAGGGGGACAGGGACTACGAGCAGTACTTC
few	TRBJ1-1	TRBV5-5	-	CASSLGLAFTEAFF	TGTGCCAGCAGCTTGGGTCTAGCCTTCACTGAAGCTTTCTTT